These T cell receptor beta chains were read from a single sample in a study of T cells in Graves' hyperthyroidism and ophthalmopathy. TCRdb reanalysed the multiplex PCR reads using MiXCR and keeps one entry per CDR3 protein. In the table there are around 530,000 distinct CDR3 sequences, about 15% of which are singletons. The source material was blood. These receptor sequences come from a woman between 18 and 29 years old with Graves' ophthalmopathy. Both conserved end residues are part of each CDR3. The D gene is left open where the match is weak. Some rows mark clone size as missing; the rest say once, few, many or name a class of expanded clone.

v_call	clone_size	d_call	j_call	cdr3_aa	cdr3_nt
TRBV5-6	NA	TRBD2	TRBJ2-1	CASSRTSETSSYNEQFF	TGTGCCAGCAGCAGGACTAGCGAAACCAGCTCCTACAATGAGCAGTTCTTC
TRBV28	many	TRBD1	TRBJ2-2	CASSLSWTGIGELFF	TGTGCCAGCAGTTTATCCTGGACAGGGATCGGGGAGCTGTTTTTT
TRBV7-3	many	TRBD1	TRBJ2-2	CASSLTGGNTGELFF	TGTGCCAGCAGCTTAACAGGGGGCAACACCGGGGAGCTGTTTTTT
TRBV6-1	many	TRBD1	TRBJ1-6	CASSAGTGATSVQRSPLHF	TGTGCCAGCAGTGCCGGGACAGGGGCTACGTCAGTTCAACGTTCACCCCTCCACTTT
TRBV12-3/TRBV12-4	few	TRBD1	TRBJ1-2	CASSLETGGNYGYTF	TGTGCCAGCAGTTTAGAGACAGGGGGTAACTATGGCTACACCTTC
TRBV4-3	many	TRBD1	TRBJ1-2	CASSQDQNRGGYGYTF	TGCGCCAGCAGCCAAGATCAAAACAGGGGGGGCTATGGCTACACCTTC
TRBV27	many	NA	TRBJ2-7	CASMKGFEQYF	TGTGCCAGCATGAAGGGGTTCGAGCAGTACTTC
TRBV12-3/TRBV12-4	NA	NA	TRBJ1-1	CASSLMGAPVTEAFF	TGTGCCAGCAGTTTAATGGGGGCGCCGGTCACTGAAGCTTTCTTT
TRBV7-9	many	NA	TRBJ2-3	CASSLRPAGRVLTDTQYF	TGTGCCAGCAGCTTACGACCCGCGGGAAGGGTCCTCACAGATACGCAGTATTTT
TRBV28	many	NA	TRBJ2-7	CASSLRLALSSYEQYF	TGTGCCAGCAGTTTACGGCTAGCGCTTAGCTCCTACGAGCAGTACTTC
TRBV7-2	many	TRBD1	TRBJ1-2	CASSLHQGANGPYGYTF	TGTGCCAGCAGCTTACACCAGGGGGCCAATGGTCCCTATGGCTACACCTTC
TRBV7-8	NA	TRBD1	TRBJ1-1	CASSWDRDMNTEAFF	TGTGCCAGCAGTTGGGACAGGGACATGAACACTGAAGCTTTCTTT
TRBV7-9	NA	TRBD2	TRBJ2-1	CASSPLRDYSYNEQFF	TGTGCCAGCAGTCCCCTGCGGGACTACTCCTACAATGAGCAGTTCTTC
TRBV5-4	NA	NA	TRBJ1-2	CASSIDPGFTNYGYTF	TGTGCCAGCAGCATAGATCCGGGATTTACTAACTATGGCTACACCTTC
TRBV6-1	NA	NA	TRBJ1-1	CASSYRADPRGTEAFF	TGTGCCAGCAGTTACCGGGCAGATCCACGAGGGACTGAAGCTTTCTTT
TRBV30	NA	NA	TRBJ1-2	CAWTPGGNYGYTF	TGTGCCTGGACCCCCGGCGGGAACTATGGCTACACCTTC
TRBV2	many	TRBD1	TRBJ1-5	CASRRDRAPYSNQPQHF	TGTGCCAGCAGGAGGGACAGGGCCCCATATAGCAATCAGCCCCAGCATTTT
TRBV2	NA	NA	TRBJ2-7	CASAGHEQYF	TGTGCCAGCGCTGGACACGAGCAGTACTTC
TRBV27	many	TRBD2	TRBJ2-1	CASSEKLADIYNEQFF	TGTGCCAGCAGCGAGAAACTAGCGGATATTTACAATGAGCAGTTCTTC
TRBV7-3	many	NA	TRBJ1-1	CASSFLFARDRGTEAFF	TGTGCCAGCAGCTTCCTCTTCGCCCGGGACCGAGGGACTGAAGCTTTCTTT
TRBV5-1	NA	NA	TRBJ1-3	CASSTSGDSGNTIYF	TGCGCCAGCAGCACGTCAGGGGATTCTGGAAACACCATATATTTT
TRBV28	few	TRBD2	TRBJ2-5	CASSSQLAGYQETQYF	TGTGCCAGCAGTTCCCAACTAGCGGGATACCAAGAGACCCAGTACTTC
TRBV6-1	NA	TRBD1	TRBJ1-3	CASSERETGDGNTIYF	TGTGCCAGCAGTGAACGGGAAACAGGGGACGGAAACACCATATATTTT
TRBV27	NA	TRBD2	TRBJ2-3	CASSELAGANTQYF	TGTGCCAGCAGTGAACTAGCGGGAGCCAATACGCAGTATTTT
TRBV15	many	NA	TRBJ2-1	CATSRDGGSGGNEQFF	TGTGCCACCAGCAGAGACGGTGGGAGTGGAGGGAATGAGCAGTTCTTC
TRBV28	many	TRBD2	TRBJ2-3	CASSLVAGGPGLDTQYF	TGTGCCAGCAGTTTAGTAGCGGGGGGGCCAGGGCTAGATACGCAGTATTTT
TRBV6-1	many	NA	TRBJ2-7	CASNEGRSYEQYF	TGTGCCAGCAATGAGGGCAGATCCTACGAGCAGTACTTC
TRBV28	few	NA	TRBJ1-6	CASSKNSPLHF	TGTGCCAGCAGTAAGAATTCACCCCTCCACTTT
TRBV28	many	NA	TRBJ2-7	CASSLGSGRWLYEQYF	TGTGCCAGCAGCCTCGGTTCGGGAAGGTGGCTATACGAGCAGTACTTC
TRBV3-1	many	TRBD2	TRBJ2-1	CASSQSGGANEQFF	TGTGCCAGCAGCCAAAGCGGGGGGGCCAATGAGCAGTTCTTC
TRBV9	many	NA	TRBJ2-2	CASSVEVTGELFF	TGTGCCAGCAGCGTAGAGGTCACCGGGGAGCTGTTTTTT
TRBV9	few	TRBD2	TRBJ2-1	CASSFRAGGSYEQFF	TGTGCCAGCAGCTTCCGAGCGGGAGGGAGCTATGAGCAGTTCTTC
TRBV9	NA	TRBD2	TRBJ2-3	CASSNRASGPTDTQYF	TGTGCCAGCAGCAATCGGGCTAGCGGCCCCACAGATACGCAGTATTTT
TRBV5-1	NA	NA	TRBJ2-3	CASSFYICSARIGEARTDTQYF	NA
TRBV11-2	many	NA	TRBJ2-7	CASSLGQAGEQYF	TGTGCCAGCAGCCTTGGACAGGCGGGGGAGCAGTACTTC
TRBV6-1	NA	NA	TRBJ1-5	CASSPQVGHNQPQHF	TGTGCCAGCAGTCCCCAAGTCGGACACAATCAGCCCCAGCATTTT
TRBV3-1	many	TRBD1	TRBJ2-7	CASSPGRTGVGEQYF	TGTGCCAGCAGTCCGGGGCGGACAGGGGTTGGCGAGCAGTACTTC
TRBV6-1	few	TRBD2	TRBJ2-1	CASKLIAGENNNEQFF	TGTGCCAGCAAACTAATAGCGGGGGAAAATAACAATGAGCAGTTCTTC
TRBV18	many	TRBD1	TRBJ2-7	CASSPKGQGAYEQYF	TGTGCCAGCTCACCTAAGGGACAGGGGGCTTACGAGCAGTACTTC
TRBV4-1	few	NA	TRBJ2-1	CASSQEGRGDNEQFF	TGCGCCAGCAGCCAAGAGGGGAGAGGGGACAATGAGCAGTTCTTC
TRBV30	many	NA	TRBJ2-3	CAWSMGYSTDTQYF	TGTGCCTGGAGCATGGGCTATAGCACAGATACGCAGTATTTT